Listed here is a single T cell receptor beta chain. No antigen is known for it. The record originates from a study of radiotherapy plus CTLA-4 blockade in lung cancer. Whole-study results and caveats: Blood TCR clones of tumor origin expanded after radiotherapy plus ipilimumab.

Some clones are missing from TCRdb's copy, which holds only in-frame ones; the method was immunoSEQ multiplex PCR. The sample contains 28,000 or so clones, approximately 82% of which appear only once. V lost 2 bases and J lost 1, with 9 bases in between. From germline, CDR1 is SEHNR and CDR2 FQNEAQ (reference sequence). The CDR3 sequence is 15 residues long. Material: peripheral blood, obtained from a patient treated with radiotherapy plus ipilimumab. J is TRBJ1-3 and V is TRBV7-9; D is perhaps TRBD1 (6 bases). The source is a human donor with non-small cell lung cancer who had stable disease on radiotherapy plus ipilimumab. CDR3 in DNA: TGTGCCAGCAGCTTATTGGGGGCTTCTGGAAACACCATATATTTT. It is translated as CASSLLGASGNTIYF.